The 12 T cell receptor beta chains in this list originate from one sample, sequenced in a study of human T cells and chemical hapten exposure. Using its own MiXCR run on the RACE reads, TCRdb lists one record per CDR3 protein. The table records around 260,000 distinct CDR3 sequences, about 8.1% of them present only once. Time point of the sample: pre-sensitization, week 0. Specified treatment: therapeutic diphenylcyclopropenone sensitization with weekly scalp DPC. The material sequenced was whole blood, taken in connection with sensitization to the hapten diphenylcyclopropenone (DPC). The receptors stem from a middle-aged woman with alopecia areata. Some clones in this sample may be carry-over from other donors' samples.

The sample holds many counts of this clonotype. The gene calls are TRBV28 and TRBJ1-5; tentatively, D is TRBD1 (5 bases). The CDR3 consists of 12 residues. V lost 5 bases to trimming and J lost 10 bases, with 12 bases between them. The germline V gene has CDR1 MDHEN and CDR2 SYDVKM. CDR3 sequence (DNA): TGTGCCAGCAGTCTCCAGGGCCTTCCCCAGCATTTT. Its protein is CASSLQGLPQHF.

The chain employs TRBV11-1 and TRBJ1-1; D is uncertain. Germline lookup yields CDR1 SGHAT and CDR2 FQDESV (reference sequence). This CDR3 spans 13 amino acids. V lost 0 bases to trimming and J lost 5 bases, with 7 bases between them. CDR3 in DNA: TGTGCCAGCAGCTTAGCACCTGAGACTGAAGCTTTCTTT. Amino acids: CASSLAPETEAFF.

This clonotype was counted a few times. The rearrangement joins TRBV7-9 to TRBJ1-5; maybe TRBD1 (5 bases). This CDR3 has 14 amino acids. Trimming pared 5 bases from V and 8 bases from J, leaving 16 bases between. CDR1 SEHNR and CDR2 FQNEAQ come from the germline V gene (reference sequence). The CDR3 DNA reads as TGTGCCAGCAGCCCAGTGGGGGACCGGGAGCCCCAGCATTTT. This sequence encodes CASSPVGDREPQHF.

This chain joins TRBV9 and TRBJ2-3; tentatively, D is TRBD2 (6 bases). V was clipped by 4 bases and J by 6 bases, with 12 bases between them. This CDR3 region has 13 residues. Germline V gene lookup returns CDR1 SGDLS and CDR2 YYNGEE. The CDR3 DNA sequence: TGTGCCAGCAGCTCGGGCGGAGGGGATACGCAGTATTTT. The encoded protein is CASSSGGGDTQYF. Full variable domain (rest looked up from reference TRBV9 and TRBJ2-3): DSGVTQTPKHLITATGQRVTLRCSPRSGDLSVYWYQQSLDQGLQFLIQYYNGEERAKGNILERFSAQQFPDLHSELNLSSLELGDSALYFCASSSGGGDTQYFGPGTRLTVL.

The sample holds a few counts of this clonotype. V usage is TRBV7-9 and J usage is TRBJ2-5; D call uncertain. V lost 8 bases and J lost 4, with 5 bases in between. The CDR3 runs 10 residues. In germline, CDR1 is SEHNR, CDR2 FQNEAQ (reference sequence). CDR3 residues: CASLGETQYF. The CDR3 nucleotides are TGTGCCAGCCTCGGAGAGACCCAGTACTTC.

This clonotype was detected ten times or more. The V gene is TRBV20-1, the J gene TRBJ1-2; maybe TRBD1 (6 bases). V was cut by 3 bases and J by 2 bases, with 10 bases left in between. The CDR3 length is 13 residues. Germline V gene sequence: CDR1 DFQATT, CDR2 SNEGSKA (reference sequence). The CDR3 bases are TGCAGTGCTAGGAAGGGGGGAAACTATGGCTACACCTTC. Translated: CSARKGGNYGYTF.

This clonotype was seen a handful of times. V gene TRBV7-2 combines with J gene TRBJ2-7, with D possibly being TRBD2 (5 bases). This CDR3 contains 15 residues. Germline V gene lookup returns CDR1 SGHTA and CDR2 FQGNSA. Trimming shortened V by 0 bases and J by 9 bases, and 18 bases separated the two germline ends. The CDR3 sequence is CASSLAGVSSEGQYF. The CDR3 bases are TGTGCCAGCAGCTTAGCGGGTGTGAGTAGCGAGGGGCAGTACTTC. Together with reference TRBV7-2 and TRBJ2-7, the CDR3 gives the full variable domain: GAGVSQSPSNKVTEKGKDVELRCDPISGHTALYWYRQSLGQGLEFLIYFQGNSAPDKSGLPSDRFSAERTGGSVSTLTIQRTQQEDSAVYLCASSLAGVSSEGQYFGPGTRLTVT.

In regard to this clonotype: A much bigger clone sits one base away, suggesting this may be a read error. The genes are TRBV5-1 and TRBJ2-7; tentative D call: TRBD2 (6 bases). The CDR3 loop spans 13 amino acids. Germline CDR1 and CDR2: SGHRS and YFSETQ. The CDR3 reads CAGSLAGSNEQYF. The CDR3 DNA is TGCGCCGGCAGCTTGGCCGGGAGTAACGAGCAGTACTTC.

This clonotype appeared a few times. The rearrangement links TRBV20-1 to TRBJ2-3; D possibly corresponds to TRBD2 (5 bases). Germline V gene lookup returns CDR1 DFQATT and CDR2 SNEGSKA (reference sequence). Trimming left V 3 bases short and J 4 bases short, with 11 bases between. The CDR3 consists of 13 residues. CDR3 amino acids: CSARGELSDTQYF. CDR3 coding DNA: TGCAGTGCTAGGGGAGAGCTCTCAGATACGCAGTATTTT.

This clonotype was seen a few times. The genes are TRBV11-2 and TRBJ1-1; unclear D gene. The germline gives CDR1 SGHAT, CDR2 FQNNGV. V lost 7 bases, J lost 5 bases, and 20 bases lay in between. The CDR3 extends over 15 amino acids. The CDR3 nucleotides are TGTGCCAGCACCCTATCCCCCGTAATGGGGACTGAAGCTTTCTTT. It encodes CASTLSPVMGTEAFF.

The V call is TRBV20-1, the J call TRBJ2-3; 7 nucleotides line up with TRBD2. J lost 6 bases, V lost 0 bases, and 9 bases had no gene match. The germline V gene has CDR1 DFQATT and CDR2 SNEGSKA (reference sequence). CDR3 size: 15 residues. The CDR3: CSARDWAGEGDTQYF. The CDR3 bases are TGCAGTGCTAGAGATTGGGCGGGAGAGGGGGATACGCAGTATTTT.

This chain links TRBV7-2 with TRBJ1-4; no clear D. This CDR3 spans 14 amino acids. Trimming cost V 3 bases and J 5 bases, with 10 bases left between them. Per the germline V gene, CDR1 is SGHTA and CDR2 is FQGNSA. The CDR3 protein is CASSFIQRNEKLFF. The DNA of the CDR3 is TGTGCCAGCAGCTTCATACAGAGGAATGAAAAACTGTTTTTT.